This TCR beta chain was recovered during a study of cytomegalovirus exposure and HLA in healthy donors. A word on this clone: Its antigen is undetermined.

The PCR made use of 60 Vbeta and 13 Jbeta primers. Sequencing used immunoSEQ multiplex PCR; TCRdb keeps in-frame clones, though not all of them. The sample carries more than 50,000 clones, roughly 70% recorded once. Germline CDR1 reads MNHEY; CDR2 reads SVGAGI. Between the trimmed V and J ends, which lost 2 bases and 1 base, there was a span of 7 bases. This CDR3 has 14 residues. The study's findings and limits: Overall, roughly 150 TCR beta chains were annotated as cytomegalovirus-associated. Most observed TCR sequences were rare, whereas some public TCRs were detected in many donors. A later analysis, which compared TCR beta chains of equal frequency, found the HLA-associated ones more clonally expanded.

Sequenced material: PBMCs. This TCR derives from a man aged 40-49 years in good health and CMV-seropositive. The rearrangement uses TRBV6-5 and TRBJ2-3; D not certain. The CDR3 bases are TGTGCCAGCAGTTACGCCCGGGGCACAGATACGCAGTATTTT. Protein sequence: CASSYARGTDTQYF.